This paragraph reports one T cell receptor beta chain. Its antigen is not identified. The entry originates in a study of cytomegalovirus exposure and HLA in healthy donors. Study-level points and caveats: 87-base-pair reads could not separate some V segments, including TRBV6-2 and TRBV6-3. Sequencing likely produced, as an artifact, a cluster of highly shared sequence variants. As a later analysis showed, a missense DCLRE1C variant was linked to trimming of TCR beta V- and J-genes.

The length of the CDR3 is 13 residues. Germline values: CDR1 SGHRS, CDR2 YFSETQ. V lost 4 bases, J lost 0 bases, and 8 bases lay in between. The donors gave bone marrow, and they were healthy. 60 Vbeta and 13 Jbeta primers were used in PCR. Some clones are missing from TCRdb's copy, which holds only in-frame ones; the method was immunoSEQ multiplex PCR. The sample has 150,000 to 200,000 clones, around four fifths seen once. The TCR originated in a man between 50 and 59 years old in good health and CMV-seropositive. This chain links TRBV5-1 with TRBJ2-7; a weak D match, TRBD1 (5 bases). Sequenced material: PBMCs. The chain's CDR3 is CASSVDTSYEQYF. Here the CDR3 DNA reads TGCGCCAGCAGCGTGGACACCTCCTACGAGCAGTACTTC.